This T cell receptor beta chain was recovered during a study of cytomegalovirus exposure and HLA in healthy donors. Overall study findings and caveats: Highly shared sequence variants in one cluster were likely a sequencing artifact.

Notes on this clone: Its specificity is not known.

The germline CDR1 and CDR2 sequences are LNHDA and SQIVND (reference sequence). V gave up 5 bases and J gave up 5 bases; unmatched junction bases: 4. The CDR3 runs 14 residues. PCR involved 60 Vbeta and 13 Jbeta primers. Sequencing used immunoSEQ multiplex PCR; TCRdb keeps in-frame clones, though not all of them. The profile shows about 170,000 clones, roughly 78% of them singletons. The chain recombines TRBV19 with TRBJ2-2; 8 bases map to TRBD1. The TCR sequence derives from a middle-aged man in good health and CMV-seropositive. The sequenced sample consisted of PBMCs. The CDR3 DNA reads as TGTGCCAGTAGTGGAACAGGGGGAACCGGGGAGCTGTTTTTT. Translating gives CASSGTGGTGELFF.